The present T cell receptor (beta chain) was sequenced within a study of spatial heterogeneity in lung cancer. The CDR3 runs 15 residues. Germline-derived CDR1 and CDR2 are SGHRS and YFSETQ. Trimming stripped 3 bases from V and 0 bases from J, with 10 bases between. This clonotype was seen repeatedly, ten times or more. Regarding time point: sample taken at primary tumor resection. Whole RNA, isolated from tumor, nontumor lung or frozen PBMC, was sequenced without prior sorting. TCR cDNA molecules each carried a unique molecular identifier. A single record per CDR3 protein comes from TCRdb applying MiXCR to the 5' RACE reads. The sample includes around 23,000 distinct CDR3 sequences, around 3.2% seen only once; the top ten take under 30%.

The source material was PBMCs, sampled at surgery. The chain combines TRBV5-1 with TRBJ2-1; D is ambiguous. The sequence was obtained from a female donor with early-stage non-small cell lung cancer. The chain's CDR3 is CASSSHPSSYNEQFF. The CDR3 nucleotides are TGCGCCAGCAGCTCTCACCCCAGCTCCTACAATGAGCAGTTCTTC.